The rows below give T cell receptor beta chains drawn from one sample of a study of T cell repertoires in cytomegalovirus infection. TCRdb reprocessed the reads with MiXCR, giving one entry per CDR3 protein. Among 200,000 to 300,000 distinct CDR3 sequences listed, approximately 15% were seen once. Specimen: PBMCs. The receptor source for this set is a human donor in good health (CMV status not recorded). Some clones in this sample may be carry-over from other donors' samples. Each CDR3 is given with its conserved first and last residue.

TRBV27,CASRSGQGTGANVLTF
TRBV19,CASSLSTGGESGANVLTF
TRBV15,CATSKDREFSYEQYF
TRBV7-3,CASSLRQAPNTGELFF
TRBV20-1,CSANRGNQPQHF
TRBV12-3/TRBV12-4,CASSFAPQVAGELFF
TRBV28,CASSWGQSSYGYTF
TRBV29-1,CRVGTSGRLGYNEQFF
TRBV6-5,CASRGTHSPYNEQFF
TRBV7-3,CASSVRGGGEYTF
TRBV6-2/TRBV6-3,CASSFRVYEQYF
TRBV20-1,CSARSAGGVYEQYF
TRBV7-2,CASSLLAATEQFF
TRBV7-2,CASNPTSGFYEQYF
TRBV7-9,CASSFPLGTYNEQFF
TRBV19,CASTPSGRATEAFF
TRBV5-1,CASSSDSPYVEQYF
TRBV7-2,CASSYSTNEKLFF
TRBV19,CASIVGQGDSNQPQHF
TRBV7-9,CASLDRSDEQFF
TRBV25-1,CASSSLAGVGSDTQYF
TRBV12-3/TRBV12-4,CASSADDYGYTF
TRBV29-1,CSVPGTGSYEQYF
TRBV27,CASRGLTTSTDTQYF
TRBV27,CASSLYPGTSGRLFYNEQFF
TRBV7-2,CASSLVLTSGRASETQYF